These T cell receptor beta chains were read from a single sample in a study of persistence of HIV-infected CD4 T cells. Assay: immunoSEQ multiplex PCR; the TCRdb copy retains only in-frame clones and omits some. In the table there are about 40,000 clones, 78% of which are singletons. Antigens for these TCRs are unknown. The specimen comprised CD4+ T cells sorted from PBMCs after approximately 19-hour stimulation, sampled from a patient who received antiretroviral therapy. These receptor sequences come from an adult man with HIV who was CMV-seropositive. The conserved cysteine and the conserved F or W are not part of the CDR3 here.

ASSPPGAQPQH TRBJ1-5 TRBV12-3/TRBV12-4
SVRDGNQPQH TRBJ1-5 TRBV29-1
ASSRSSEGRNEQF TRBJ2-1 TRBV25-1
ASSLTSFETQY TRBJ2-5 TRBV7-9
SASRSGGNYGYT TRBJ1-2 TRBV20-1
ATTDYYEQY TRBJ2-7 TRBV19
AYLRQGSYNEQF TRBJ2-1 TRBV30
ASSRTTHRGNEQF TRBJ2-1 TRBV11-1
ASSVGQGGSPLH TRBJ1-6 TRBV7-3
SAGTRYEQY TRBJ2-7 TRBV20-1
ASSLGLAITDTQY TRBJ2-3 TRBV5-8
ASSFLPYPGLAGPYEQY TRBJ2-7 TRBV5-6
ASSPLGEKLF TRBJ1-4 TRBV11-2
SADLYYGYT TRBJ1-2 TRBV20-1
ATRRSDGNNEQF TRBJ2-1 TRBV28
ASSPSNGNTIY TRBJ1-3 TRBV27
ASGTRQGKTNQPQH TRBJ1-5 TRBV19
ASSPIGQDTSNYGYT TRBJ1-2 TRBV18
ASSLVDMGAYEQY TRBJ2-7 TRBV13
ASSPEGVAMGYT TRBJ1-2 TRBV18
ASTDDRVSGGYT TRBJ1-2 TRBV2
AISGQDSPASYEQY TRBJ2-7 TRBV10-3
ASTFDRGKTEAF TRBJ1-1 TRBV19
AISGGARSDTQY TRBJ2-3 TRBV10-3
ASSPRFRGGDEQY TRBJ2-7 TRBV18
ASRWGAANTGELF TRBJ2-2 TRBV19
ASLDRGVSNEQF TRBJ2-1 TRBV14
ASSSVDRDSFYGYT TRBJ1-2 TRBV6-5
SVESPERRGSLSTEAF TRBJ1-1 TRBV29-1
ASRHWGANTEAF TRBJ1-1 TRBV19
ASSHRGPDSGELF TRBJ2-2 TRBV7-3
ASSMDRGYGYT TRBJ1-2 TRBV19
ASSQLTSGGTRSGNTIY TRBJ1-3 TRBV3-1/TRBV3-2
SVQTQTGVNSPLH TRBJ1-6 TRBV29-1
ASRGRGGNQPQH TRBJ1-5 TRBV6-5
ASSFSSNEAF TRBJ1-1 TRBV5-6
ASSVGWYYGYT TRBJ1-2 TRBV12-3/TRBV12-4
ASSLAAGTYEQY TRBJ2-7 TRBV7-2
ASSQQGSANEKLF TRBJ1-4 TRBV4-1
SVLQETQY TRBJ2-5 TRBV29-1
ASSAHSGGETQY TRBJ2-5 TRBV6-5
ASSVLTSGILGDEQF TRBJ2-1 TRBV9
ASSLEQGKNQPQH TRBJ1-5 TRBV4-3
ASTRQGQLYGYT TRBJ1-2 TRBV2
ASSQGANLYGYT TRBJ1-2 TRBV4-1
ASSARGAGYT TRBJ1-2 TRBV2
ASSEEVQSSYEQY TRBJ2-7 TRBV6-1
ASSPRGTSGSNEQF TRBJ2-1 TRBV9
ASRPGLRETQY TRBJ2-5 TRBV6-6
ASSPQGPGANVLT TRBJ2-6 TRBV5-6
ASSLLSGTYTGELF TRBJ2-2 TRBV7-3
ASSTQGYVTGNTIY TRBJ1-3 TRBV19
ASSIRGQNTGELF TRBJ2-2 TRBV19
ASSLGLAAMDEQF TRBJ2-1 TRBV11-3
SASYNEQF TRBJ2-1 TRBV20-1
ASSLQGAIGEQY TRBJ2-7 TRBV7-9
ATRRTLAAGSYEQY TRBJ2-7 TRBV27